This T cell receptor beta chain was sequenced for a study of HIV-infected patients and healthy controls (dated by TCRdb to between 2014 and 2016). Study-wide context: The study tested whether deep TCR repertoire sequencing of HIV patients' small blood samples could capture immune perturbation and reconstitution. Broad study findings and their caveats: The dynamics of distinct T-cell subpopulations could not be separated, and sequencing depth was restricted, because whole blood was used. Processing was restricted to sixteen HIV-infected individuals, which the authors judged to be a major constraint on the generalizability of the findings. Oligoclonality may be reflected in the significantly higher mean Gini indices of HIV-infected repertoires compared with controls. Alpha-chain CDR3s from MAIT cells appeared at high frequency in healthy controls but were severely depleted in HIV+ repertoires. The observed differences in diversity were not explained by the slight differences in age and sex profiles between the study cohorts. The pairing of alpha and beta chains was not determined in the samples. Differing numbers of distinct sequences in patients and controls hindered comparison, and size-matching assigned excessive weight to rare events in the HIV-infected data. Compared with untreated HIV+ repertoires, healthy control repertoires had roughly threefold more distinct CDR3s and a higher Shannon diversity. In the study, no determination of donor HLA types was made. Compared with controls, HIV-infected patients showed significantly different mean usage of eight alpha and eight beta V genes. Size-matched repertoire data did not replicate the apparent post-therapy recovery of the Gini index in HIV-infected patients. More CDR3s were shared between individuals among healthy controls than among HIV+ patients, as measured by Jaccard index and by the count of highly shared sequences. HIV-associated CDR3s exhibited a significant reduction in frequency during therapy, whereas CMV-associated CDR3s exhibited no significant change, although the majority increased in frequency.

To note about this clonotype: The antigen this receptor binds is unknown. Base qualities are not recorded, but no much larger clone differs from it by a single base.

Using SuperScript III with primers targeting the alpha and beta constant regions, around 480 ng of RNA was reverse transcribed. Alpha and beta chain libraries were generated separately via chain-specific third strand synthesis with multiplexing indices. To avoid primer bias, the protocol used one single primer pair to amplify every rearrangement within a chain, and the protocol also attached molecular barcodes to each cDNA molecule. T4 RNA Ligase 1 joined purified cDNA to a 5' RACE adapter that carried a random hexamer and the SP2 sequencing primer site. Second strand synthesis was primed from the SP2 site with Phusion polymerase, using slow temperature ramps to favor optimal annealing. The 12-nucleotide barcode on each molecule comprised two random hexamer sequences, both introduced before amplification and concatenated. A brief initial PCR introduced P5 and P7 adapter elements together with a second index, and a roughly 20-cycle amplification PCR using P5s and P7 primers was subsequently performed. In total the libraries went through roughly 27 PCR cycles, after which the libraries were quantified on a Qubit, sized on a Bioanalyzer, and diluted to around 4 nM. The normalized libraries were sequenced on an Illumina MiSeq using 2 x 250 paired-end kits. Into about 10 ul Tris-Cl, the reverse transcription reactions were eluted following cleanup on MinElute columns. Adapter ligations ran for 23 hours at 16 degrees C and were afterwards cleaned with AMPure XP beads at a 1:1 ratio. On the authors' methods: Demultiplexed FASTQ files were processed with a modified Decombinator by which V, J, insert and barcode information was output. Any sequence that shared a barcode yet differed from the dominant sequence was discarded as an error, and the number of original cDNA molecules was estimated by counting barcodes clustered at Levenshtein distance 3. The R packages ineq, vegan, igraph and RCytoscape were used for downstream analyses, together with IMGT nomenclature and CDR3 definitions. The authors computed V gene usage over distinct sequences and counted each TCR a single time to avoid skew from clonal expansion. Whenever two unique CDR3 amino acid sequences within a donor differed by a single Levenshtein edit, similarity networks linked them. Published HIV-specific CDR3s (roughly 96 alpha, several hundred beta) and CMV-specific CDR3s (more than 12 alpha, 250 to 300 beta) were compiled and searched for in the repertoires. Random subsampling to size-matched repertoires demonstrated that the decreased diversity in patients did not result from their lower sequence numbers. Through fastp at Q25 and MiXCR, TCRdb rebuilt clones from the public reads, retaining in-frame beta chains. Here each entry gathers all rows of one CDR3 protein and keeps the most common genes and DNA. The V and J calls follow TCRdb's processing rather than the paper's. Recorded for this sample are approximately 22,000 distinct CDR3 sequences; about 8.7% of them occurred a single time. The ten largest clones take up almost 4% of the sample.

Whole blood was used without cell fractionation, so the repertoire reflected all unsorted peripheral T cells. As controls, some ten uninfected healthy donors were sampled, and a few of those donors gave samples twice, 2 to 3 months apart. An approximately 2.6 ml sample of peripheral blood was drawn into Tempus tubes for RNA extraction. Residual genomic DNA was removed with the TURBO-DNase kit and globin mRNA was depleted with GLOBINclear. The sample comprised blood. The sequence was collected from an adult in good health.

The sequenced DNA is TGTGCCAGCAGTTCCCCCGGGACAGGGGACGAGTCCCAGCATTTT. This is translated as CASSSPGTGDESQHF. The chain joins TRBV12-3 or TRBV12-4 to TRBJ1-5; the junction holds 10 bases that match TRBD1. The CDR3 measures 15 amino acids from cysteine to phenylalanine. The kept DNA is CDR3 alone, 45 bases in frame from the first base. Relative to germline, V is missing 4 bases and J is missing 11 bases, with 11 bases of the junction outside any gene match.